This TCR beta chain is drawn from a study of T-cell memory formation after mild COVID-19 (dated by TCRdb to about 2021). Describing the broader study: TCR sequence clusters from the two donors were found to be largely donor specific. T-cell clones expanding and contracting after mild COVID-19 in two donors were tracked by longitudinal TCRalpha and TCRbeta repertoire sequencing. Two young, previously healthy adult volunteers, one female and one male, were included in the cohort.

About this clonotype itself: Its antigen is still unknown. One base away there is no much larger clone; base qualities are not given.

The research as a whole found: Contracting CD4+ clones were located mainly in the CM and EM memory subsets, whereas CD8+ clones were found to be enriched in EMRA. Clones contracting from day 15 to 85 had balanced CD4/CD8 phenotypes, while a second wave expanding from day 15 to 37 was biased towards CD4+. Only a couple of mild cases were covered in the study, and larger cohorts including severe cases with pre-infection samples were considered necessary. The second-wave clones that peaked on day 37 were not confirmed to be SARS-CoV-2 specific. Some responding clones were detected in pre-infection memory, suggesting pre-existing cross-reactive memory T cells joined the SARS-CoV-2 response.

For sequencing, an Illumina NovaSeq 6000 was employed. TCRalpha and TCRbeta cDNA libraries were built by 5'RACE with constant-segment primers, adding sample barcodes and unique molecular identifiers. RNA was extracted from every sample with Trizol reagent. Amplification of the libraries took two PCR steps, and the second step added a second sample barcode plus Illumina TruSeq adapters. Sequencing of libraries was performed on an Illumina NovaSeq with 2 x 150 bp paired-end reads. The published analysis was carried out like this. Demultiplexing of reads and collapsing into UMI-guided consensus sequences were performed with migec v1.2.7. With mixcr v2.1.11, UMI consensuses were aligned to TRA and TRB V and J templates and assembled into clonotypes. Expanded or contracted clonotypes were those called significant by both edgeR and NoisET, with noise models trained on biological replicates. For edgeR calls, the cutoffs were a false discovery rate-adjusted p below 0.01 and a log2 fold-change threshold of 1. PCA with hierarchical clustering of max-normalized trajectories of the 1000 most abundant clonotypes was used as exploratory dynamics analysis. Separately sequenced CD4+ and CD8+ repertoires were used to assign a CD4 or CD8 phenotype to each responding clone. The raw public data were reprocessed by TCRdb itself: fastp quality trimming at Q25, MiXCR clonotype calling, in-frame beta chains only. CDR3 protein sequences are deduplicated, and each keeps its most common genes and DNA. The V and J calls shown here were made by TCRdb, not taken from the authors' results. This sample lists about 180,000 distinct CDR3 sequences; 15% to 20% were detected once. The biggest ten clones account for roughly 1.9% of the sample.

The trim is 2 bases for V and 7 bases for J, with a gap of 9 bases between the germline ends. CDR1 and CDR2, per the germline V gene, are SGHTA and FQGTGA. The CDR3 holds 13 amino acids from the cysteine to the phenylalanine. Only the CDR3 DNA is retained, 39 bases long and in frame from the first base. PBMCs were isolated by Ficoll-Paque density gradient centrifugation. Rearrangement joined TRBV7-3 to TRBJ2-1; no confident D gene assignment can be made. The sequenced sample consisted of PBMCs or a T cell subset sorted from them (not recorded which). The receptor's source is an adult woman who had mild COVID-19 (a few samples of this study predate the infection). The sample titles of this study are shuffled in the database, so cell type and time point are left out; the donor was told from shared clones. CDR3 reads: CASSLGLPNEQFF. The DNA reads TGTGCCAGCAGCTTAGGGCTACCGAATGAGCAGTTCTTC.